Shown below are 18 T cell receptor beta chains from a single sample sequenced in a study of T cells after yellow fever vaccination (dated by TCRdb to the late 2010s). Libraries were made using 5' RACE. Sequencing was carried out with an Illumina NovaSeq 6000. TCRdb reprocessing: public reads trimmed at Q25 with fastp, clones called with MiXCR, in-frame beta chains kept. All rows with the same CDR3 protein become a single entry with the most common DNA and genes. Across this sample there are about 320,000 distinct CDR3 sequences, with 4% to 5.5% seen only once. The ten largest clones take up approximately 19% of the sample. Per the publication, the treatment or condition label means: live attenuated yellow fever vaccine strain. Sequences were derived from PBMCs, sampled 15 days after the yellow fever booster vaccination. The origin of the receptors is a man aged 18 to 30 who received the YFV17D yellow fever vaccine.

This clonotype has only a few counts. The chain couples TRBV7-8 to TRBJ1-1, with unresolved D. Germline V gene data show CDR1 as SGHVS and CDR2 as FQNEAQ. The CDR3 has 12 residues. V was clipped by 1 base and J by 6 bases, with 6 bases between them. CDR3 nucleotide sequence: TGTGCCAGCAGCTTAGACGGCGCTGAAGCTTTCTTT. It codes for CASSLDGAEAFF.

The genes are TRBV5-1 and TRBJ2-2; D is uncertain. V was trimmed by 1 base and J by 6 bases, leaving 4 bases between them. The CDR3 extends over 12 amino acids. In germline, CDR1 is SGHRS, CDR2 YFSETQ. The CDR3 bases are TGCGCCAGCAGCTTGCCCCCCGGGGAGCTGTTTTTT. Protein sequence: CASSLPPGELFF.

V usage is TRBV20-1 and J usage is TRBJ2-3; a weak D match, TRBD1 (6 bases). This CDR3 comprises 14 residues. Trimming pared 2 bases from V and 0 bases from J, leaving 9 bases between. The germline CDR1 and CDR2 sequences are DFQATT and SNEGSKA (reference sequence). CDR3 loop: CSARLTGSTDTQYF. The CDR3, as DNA: TGCAGTGCTAGATTGACAGGCAGCACAGATACGCAGTATTTT.

This clonotype showed up many times. This chain connects TRBV5-1 to TRBJ2-1; D might be TRBD1 (5 bases). This CDR3 has 14 residues. Germline V gives CDR1 SGHRS, CDR2 YFSETQ. V gave up 1 base and J gave up 7 bases, with 12 bases separating them. The CDR3: CASSLQGIENEQFF. The CDR3 DNA reads TGCGCCAGCAGCTTGCAGGGTATTGAGAATGAGCAGTTCTTC.

There are many counts of this clonotype. V usage is TRBV7-2 and J usage is TRBJ1-1, with D unclear. Germline CDR1 reads SGHTA; CDR2 reads FQGNSA. Trimming took 2 bases from V and 5 from J, leaving 15 bases between them. This CDR3 has 15 residues. CDR3 loop: CASSLTLLGRTEAFF. The CDR3 DNA reads TGTGCCAGCAGCTTAACCCTACTGGGGAGGACTGAAGCTTTCTTT.

This clonotype appeared many times. CDR3 sequence: CASSLLESSYNEQFF. CDR3 coding DNA: TGTGCCAGCAGTTTATTGGAAAGCTCCTACAATGAGCAGTTCTTC. The chain is built from TRBV27 and TRBJ2-1; D unresolved. The CDR3 extends over 15 amino acids. Germline CDR1 is MNHEY and CDR2 is SMNVEV (reference sequence). Trimming cost V 1 base and J 0 bases, with 7 bases left between them.

This clonotype was counted ten times or more. The chain uses TRBV6-1 and TRBJ1-2, with D possibly matching TRBD1 (5 bases). The V end was cut by 5 bases, the J end by 4 bases, with 11 bases between. The CDR3 is made up of 13 amino acids. From germline, CDR1 is MNHNS and CDR2 SASEGT. DNA for the CDR3: TGTGCCAGCAGTCTACAGGAAACCTATGGCTACACCTTC. As protein: CASSLQETYGYTF.

This clonotype was detected a few times. At one of its ends the junction is not consistent with the germline gene, which may arise from a read error. The rearrangement links TRBV10-3 to TRBJ1-5, with 7 bases fitting TRBD1. This CDR3 has 14 amino acids. Germline-derived CDR1 and CDR2 are ENHRY and SYGVKD. The CDR3: CAIGEGASNQPQHF. The CDR3 DNA follows: TGTGCCATCGGTGAGGGGGCCAGCAATCAGCCCCAGCATTTT.

There are a few counts of this clonotype. The rearrangement uses TRBV13 and TRBJ2-3, with D unclear. Germline loops: CDR1 PRHDT, CDR2 FYEKMQ (reference sequence). The CDR3 loop spans 16 amino acids. Between the trimmed V and J ends, which lost 5 bases and 0 bases, there was a span of 15 bases. This CDR3 reads CASSVRKFLSTDTQYF. The DNA of the CDR3 is TGTGCCAGCAGCGTCCGAAAATTCCTTAGCACAGATACGCAGTATTTT. Combining the CDR3 with reference TRBV13 and TRBJ2-3 gives the whole variable domain AAGVIQSPRHLIKEKRETATLKCYPIPRHDTVYWYQQGPGQDPQFLISFYEKMQSDKGSIPDRFSAQQFSDYHSELNMSSLELGDSALYFCASSVRKFLSTDTQYFGPGTRLTVL.

The chain joins TRBV20-1 to TRBJ2-7; D may correspond to TRBD1 or TRBD2 (6 bases each). The germline V and J ends were trimmed by 6 bases and 3 bases, with 12 bases remaining between them. The CDR3 extends over 12 amino acids. Germline V gene sequence: CDR1 DFQATT, CDR2 SNEGSKA (reference sequence). The CDR3 sequence is CSALKGGYEQYF. CDR3 DNA: TGCAGTGCCCTTAAGGGGGGCTACGAGCAGTACTTC.

This clonotype came up many times. The chain couples TRBV5-5 to TRBJ2-6; 9 bases map to TRBD1. CDR3 length: 17 amino acids. Germline CDR1 reads SGHKS; CDR2 reads YYEKEE (reference sequence). The junction had 10 bases not matched to a gene; V was cut back by 3 bases and J by 6 bases. The CDR3 protein is CASSWTGESLLANVLTF. The CDR3, as DNA: TGTGCCAGCAGCTGGACAGGGGAGTCCCTCCTGGCCAACGTCCTGACTTTC.

In its sample, this clonotype was seen many times. The chain employs TRBV20-1 and TRBJ2-3; D may correspond to TRBD1 or TRBD2 (5 bases each). CDR1 is DFQATT and CDR2 is SNEGSKA in the germline V gene (reference sequence). The CDR3 loop spans 16 amino acids. The ends were cut back, 1 base at V and 5 bases at J, with 19 bases in the middle. The CDR3 loop reads CSARGGYLAVGDTQYF. CDR3 DNA sequence: TGCAGTGCTAGAGGGGGGTATCTGGCGGTCGGAGATACGCAGTATTTT.

CDR3: CASTPTGVGDGYTF. The CDR3 DNA follows: TGTGCCAGTACCCCGACAGGGGTGGGTGATGGCTACACCTTC. This chain uses TRBV19 with TRBJ1-2; the match to TRBD1 covers 8 bases. This CDR3 has 14 amino acids. Germline V gene data show CDR1 as LNHDA and CDR2 as SQIVND (reference sequence). V lost 7 bases, J lost 6 bases, and 10 bases stayed unmatched.

This clonotype has ten or more counts. This chain joins TRBV5-5 and TRBJ2-2; D is possibly TRBD2 (6 bases). The CDR3 has 16 amino acids. Germline V gene lookup returns CDR1 SGHKS and CDR2 YYEKEE (reference sequence). The V gene lost 4 bases and the J gene lost 5 bases, with 18 bases spanning the gap. The chain's CDR3 is CASSREPGLVTGELFF. The CDR3 nucleotides read TGTGCCAGCAGCCGGGAGCCGGGGCTGGTTACCGGGGAGCTGTTTTTT.

The chain links TRBV12-3 or TRBV12-4 to TRBJ1-2; D possibly corresponds to TRBD1 (5 bases). The CDR3 sequence is 13 residues long. Trimming removed 4 bases from V and 5 bases from J, with 11 bases in between. The CDR3 coding sequence is TGTGCCAGCAGTTCGACAGACTTATATGGCTACACCTTC. It yields the protein CASSSTDLYGYTF.

This clonotype was detected ten times or more. The genes are TRBV5-1 and TRBJ1-6; 8 positions match TRBD1. This CDR3 spans 15 amino acids. The trim removed 0 bases at V and 9 bases at J, leaving 5 bases unmatched. Germline CDR1 is SGHRS and CDR2 is YFSETQ. The CDR3 spells CASSLVGRGLSPLHF. The CDR3 DNA sequence: TGCGCCAGCAGCTTGGTGGGCAGGGGGCTTTCACCCCTCCACTTT.

The rearrangement links TRBV4-1 to TRBJ1-5; no clear D gene. The germline V and J ends were trimmed by 1 base and 0 bases, with 7 bases remaining between them. The CDR3 runs to 15 residues. Per germline, CDR1 MGHRA and CDR2 YSYEKL. CDR3 protein: CASSQGSPSNQPQHF. CDR3 DNA sequence: TGCGCCAGCAGCCAAGGGAGCCCTAGCAATCAGCCCCAGCATTTT.

This clonotype appeared many times. This rearrangement joins TRBV5-6 to TRBJ2-1, with 8 bases that match TRBD1. Unmatched junction bases numbered 9, after V lost 4 bases and J lost 15 bases. Germline V lookup: CDR1 SGHDT, CDR2 YYEEEE. This CDR3 spans 12 amino acids. CDR3 in amino acids: CASSMDRELGFF. The CDR3 region has the DNA TGTGCCAGCAGCATGGACAGGGAATTAGGGTTCTTC.